This TCR beta chain comes out of a study of T cell repertoires in cytomegalovirus infection. At the level of the study: Recently described HLA-C-restricted plus well-studied HLA-B-restricted CMV epitopes were used.

A single record per CDR3 protein comes from TCRdb applying MiXCR to the reads. Among some 940,000 distinct CDR3 sequences listed, more than 25% were seen once. For this clonotype: The antigen remains unidentified.

Trimming left V 5 bases short and J 2 bases short, with 13 bases between. CDR1 and CDR2 (germline): DFQATT, SNEGSKA (reference sequence). This CDR3 has 14 residues. This sequence was found in a human donor in good health (CMV status not recorded). Some clones in this sample may be carry-over from other donors' samples. Sequenced here: cultured CD8+ T cells from PBMCs, sampled from culture after CMV antigen stimulation. This chain joins TRBV20-1 and TRBJ1-3; D gene ambiguous. The CDR3 here is CSARHEWAGNTIYF. The CDR3 DNA is TGCAGTGCTCGCCATGAATGGGCTGGAAACACCATATATTTT.